This is a list of T cell receptor beta chains from one sample in a study of radiotherapy plus CTLA-4 blockade in lung cancer. Data came from immunoSEQ multiplex PCR; TCRdb stores just in-frame clones and leaves some out. The sample contains 75,000 to 100,000 clones, almost 90% of which appear only once. The sequencing used peripheral blood, collected from a patient treated with radiotherapy plus ipilimumab. These TCRs come from a human donor with non-small cell lung cancer that progressed on radiotherapy plus ipilimumab. CDR3s include the opening cysteine and the closing phenylalanine or tryptophan. The order of the fields is D gene, J gene, clone size, V gene, CDR3 DNA, CDR3 protein. The D gene is left open where the match is weak. Clone sizes are given selectively: once, few, many, or a class where the clone is expanded.

TRBD1	TRBJ1-2	once	TRBV5-1	TGCGCCAGCAGCATGACAGGGGGCCGATATATGGACTACACCTTC	CASSMTGGRYMDYTF
.	TRBJ2-1	.	TRBV19	TGTGCCAGGACTGGCAGTTACAATGAGCAGTTCTTC	CARTGSYNEQFF
.	TRBJ1-1	.	TRBV18	TGTGCCAGCTCACCACCGGGGGACACTGAAGCTTTCTTT	CASSPPGDTEAFF
TRBD2	TRBJ2-3	.	TRBV7-8	TGTGCCAGCAGCTTAGGGACTAGCGGACAGTATTTT	CASSLGTSGQYF
.	TRBJ1-1	.	TRBV30	TGTGCCTGGGGGGACCGACACACTGAAGCTTTCTTT	CAWGDRHTEAFF
TRBD1	TRBJ1-5	.	TRBV4-2	TGTGCCAGCAGCCCCGGACAGGGAGATCAGCCCCAGCATTTT	CASSPGQGDQPQHF
TRBD2	TRBJ2-7	.	TRBV6-6	TGTGCCAGCAGGACCTTAGCGGGAGAGGGCTACGAGCAGTACTTC	CASRTLAGEGYEQYF
TRBD1	TRBJ2-7	.	TRBV11-2	TGTGCCAGCAGCCACCCCGGGACAGGGGAAGCCTACGAGCAGTACTTC	CASSHPGTGEAYEQYF
TRBD2	TRBJ2-7	once	TRBV19	TGTGCCAGTTCAAATAGCGGGGCAAAGGCGCTTGAGCAGTACTTC	CASSNSGAKALEQYF
.	TRBJ1-2	.	TRBV7-9	TGTGCCAGCAGCACCTGGGACCTCGCCGGTAACTATGGCTACACCTTC	CASSTWDLAGNYGYTF
.	TRBJ2-5	.	TRBV5-4	TGTGCCAGCAGCCCACCGGCGGTGAGGCAAGAGACCCAGTACTTC	CASSPPAVRQETQYF
.	TRBJ1-2	.	TRBV6-5	TGTGCCAGCAGTGGGGCAGTCTATGGCTACACCTTC	CASSGAVYGYTF
TRBD1	TRBJ2-5	few	TRBV19	TGTGCCAGTAGTCTCGAGGGGGCGCGGACCCAGTACTTC	CASSLEGARTQYF
.	TRBJ1-1	.	TRBV29-1	TGCAGCGTTGAAGAACGTCCTGTGTGGGGGGCGCCAACTGAAGCTTTCTTT	CSVEERPVWGAPTEAFF
.	TRBJ1-1	.	TRBV5-1	TGCGCCAGCAGCTTGTCCCTTGGAGTGGGGGTAGACACTGAAGCTTTCTTT	CASSLSLGVGVDTEAFF
.	TRBJ2-5	.	TRBV7-2	TGTGCCAGCAGCTTAGCGGAGACCCAGTACTTC	CASSLAETQYF
.	TRBJ2-3	.	TRBV10-3	TGTGCCATCAGTGAGTGTGACGGCTGTTTGGCGTATTTT	CAISECDGCLAYF
.	TRBJ2-5	once	TRBV19	TGTGCCAGTTCGATGTTATACCAAGAGACCCAGTACTTC	CASSMLYQETQYF
.	TRBJ2-3	.	TRBV6-1	TGTGCCAGCAGTCAAAACCCCGGTACGCAGTATTTT	CASSQNPGTQYF
TRBD1	TRBJ2-7	.	TRBV10-2	TGCGCCAGCAGCAAAACAGGGGGCAAGTCTTACGAGCAGTACTTC	CASSKTGGKSYEQYF
.	TRBJ1-1	once	TRBV19	TGTGCCAGTAGTACCCCCCTCCGGGACAAGAGGGGAAACACTGAAGCTTTCTTT	CASSTPLRDKRGNTEAFF
.	TRBJ2-1	.	TRBV5-6	TGTGCCAGCAGCTTGATGGGCACTGCCTACAATGAGCAGTTCTTC	CASSLMGTAYNEQFF
.	TRBJ1-5	.	TRBV27	TGTGCCAGCAGTCCCTTCCCCCCACAAATGGGCAATCAGCCCCAGCATTTT	CASSPFPPQMGNQPQHF
.	TRBJ2-5	once	TRBV2	TGTGCCAGCGGGGGACAAAAACAAGAGACCCAGTACTTC	CASGGQKQETQYF
TRBD2	TRBJ2-2	.	TRBV7-6	TGTGCCAGCAGCTTAGCCGGGCGGGGGTTTCGGACCGGGGAGCTGTTTTTT	CASSLAGRGFRTGELFF
.	TRBJ2-7	.	TRBV30	TGTGCCTGGAGGGCCCAGGACCCTCCCGAGCAGTACTTC	CAWRAQDPPEQYF
.	TRBJ2-5	.	TRBV5-1	TGCGCCAGCAGCCCCCGACTCGGCCAAGAGACCCAGTACTTC	CASSPRLGQETQYF
.	TRBJ2-1	.	TRBV20-1	TGCAGTGCTAGCCAGGGGGGTGAGCAGTTCTTC	CSASQGGEQFF
.	TRBJ2-1	.	TRBV11-2	TGTGCCAGCAGCTACCTACCCCAGGGATTATCGAATGAGCAGTTCTTC	CASSYLPQGLSNEQFF
TRBD1	TRBJ1-2	.	TRBV5-4	TGTGCCAGCGGGACAGTATATGGCTACACCTTC	CASGTVYGYTF
.	TRBJ2-1	.	TRBV5-1	TGCGCCAGCAGCTTGGCACCCGGGACACCGACCTACAATGAGCAGTTCTTC	CASSLAPGTPTYNEQFF
.	TRBJ2-6	.	TRBV27	TGTGCCAGCAGTTTTAAGGGCGGGCGCTCTGGGGCCAACGTCCTGACTTTC	CASSFKGGRSGANVLTF
.	TRBJ2-5	once	TRBV18	TGTGCCAGCTCACCAGTTAACCAAGAGACCCAGTACTTC	CASSPVNQETQYF
.	TRBJ1-1	.	TRBV21-1	TGTGCCAGCAGTCGTATATCGGGGCCTATGAACACTGAAGCTTTCTTT	CASSRISGPMNTEAFF
.	TRBJ2-2	.	TRBV5-1	TGCGCCAGCAGCTTGGACGGCGGGCCCGGGGAGCTGTTTTTT	CASSLDGGPGELFF
.	TRBJ1-3	few	TRBV19	TGTGCCAGTAGAGGCGGCAGGGCCGTCTCTGGAAACACCATATATTTT	CASRGGRAVSGNTIYF
TRBD1	TRBJ1-4	.	TRBV28	TGTGCCAGCACAAGACAGGGGGTCGGGAAACTGTTTTTT	CASTRQGVGKLFF
.	TRBJ2-7	few	TRBV7-8	TGTGCCAGCAGCTTGGGGCAGACTTACCTCTCCTACGAGCAGTACTTC	CASSLGQTYLSYEQYF
TRBD2	TRBJ2-1	.	TRBV29-1	TGCAGCGCCAGCCAGTCACTAGCGGGAGGGCGGGAGCAGTTCTTC	CSASQSLAGGREQFF
.	TRBJ2-1	once	TRBV5-4	TGTGCCAGCAGCTTCTCTGCGAACTCCTACAATGAGCAGTTCTTC	CASSFSANSYNEQFF
.	TRBJ2-6	.	TRBV5-1	TGCGCCAGCAGCTTGTTATCTGGGGCCAACGTCCTGACTTTC	CASSLLSGANVLTF
TRBD2	TRBJ2-5	once	TRBV6-6	TGTGCCAGCAGTGAGATGGCGGGAGGGCTGGAGACCCAGTACTTC	CASSEMAGGLETQYF
.	TRBJ1-1	.	TRBV5-1	TGCGCCAGCAGCTTTCGGTTGAACACTGAAGCTTTCTTT	CASSFRLNTEAFF
.	TRBJ1-1	.	TRBV6-1	TGTGCCAGCAAGGACAGTTGGAACACTGAAGCTTTCTTT	CASKDSWNTEAFF
TRBD1	TRBJ1-5	.	TRBV6-5	TGTGCCAGCAGTTCAGGGGGAACTAATCAGCCCCAGCATTTT	CASSSGGTNQPQHF
.	TRBJ1-4	.	TRBV19	TGTGCCAGTAGCGACCTCTCAACTAATGAAAAACTGTTTTTT	CASSDLSTNEKLFF
.	TRBJ2-7	once	TRBV5-1	TGCGCCAGCAGCTTTCGCCCGAACTACGAGCAGTACTTC	CASSFRPNYEQYF
TRBD2	TRBJ2-1	.	TRBV5-4	TGTGCCAGCAGCGCCAAAGCGGGAGAGTCCTACAATGAGCAGTTCTTC	CASSAKAGESYNEQFF
TRBD2	TRBJ2-7	once	TRBV30	TGTGCCTGGAGTGTTTCTAGCGGGAGACAGTACTTC	CAWSVSSGRQYF
TRBD2	TRBJ2-3	.	TRBV5-1	TGCGCCAGCAGCTTGGTTTCACTAGCGGGAGTCGCTAGCACAGATACGCAGTATTTT	CASSLVSLAGVASTDTQYF
.	TRBJ1-5	.	TRBV14	TGTGCCAGCAGCCAAGAGGGGACAAATGATCAGCCCCAGCATTTT	CASSQEGTNDQPQHF